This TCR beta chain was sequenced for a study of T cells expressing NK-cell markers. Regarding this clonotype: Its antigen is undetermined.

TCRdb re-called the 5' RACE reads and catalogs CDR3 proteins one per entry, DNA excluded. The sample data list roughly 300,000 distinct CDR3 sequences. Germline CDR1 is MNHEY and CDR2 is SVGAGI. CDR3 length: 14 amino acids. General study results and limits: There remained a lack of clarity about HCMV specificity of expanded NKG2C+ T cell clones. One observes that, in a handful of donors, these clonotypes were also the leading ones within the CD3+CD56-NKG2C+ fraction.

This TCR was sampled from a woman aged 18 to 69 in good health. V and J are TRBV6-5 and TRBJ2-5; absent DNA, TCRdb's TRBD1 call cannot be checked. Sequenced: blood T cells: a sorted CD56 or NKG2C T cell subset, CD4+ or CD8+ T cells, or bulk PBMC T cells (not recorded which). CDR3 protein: CASSFPPYLETQYF.